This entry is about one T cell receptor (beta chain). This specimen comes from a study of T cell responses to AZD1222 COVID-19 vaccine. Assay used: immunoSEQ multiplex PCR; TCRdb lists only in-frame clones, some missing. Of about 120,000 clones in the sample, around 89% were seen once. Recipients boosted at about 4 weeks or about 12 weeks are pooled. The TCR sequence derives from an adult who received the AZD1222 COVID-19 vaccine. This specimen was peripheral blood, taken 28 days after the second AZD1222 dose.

CDR3 nucleotides: TGTGCCAGCAGCCAGATAACCAATGAGCAGTTCTTC. This encodes CASSQITNEQFF. The chain links TRBV12-3 or TRBV12-4 to TRBJ2-1; no clear D gene. Trimming took off 6 bases at V and 6 bases at J, with 9 bases between the two ends. CDR3 length equals 12 residues.